A selection of T cell receptor beta chains follows, all from one sample in a study of early T cells in non-severe SARS-CoV-2 infection. TCRdb analysed the 5' RACE reads with MiXCR anew, one entry per CDR3 protein. This table holds approximately 50,000 distinct CDR3 sequences, approximately 8% found once. Sequenced material: whole blood. These TCRs come from an adult who was a healthcare worker with PCR-confirmed SARS-CoV-2 infection or an uninfected control (not recorded which). Each CDR3 is given with its conserved first and last residue. The D gene is left open where the match is weak. Only some rows state a clone size, as once, few, many or a class for expanded clones.

13	.	TRBV7-9	many	TRBJ2-1	TGTGCCAGCAGCTTAGGCCTCTACAATGAGCAGTTCTTC	CASSLGLYNEQFF
16	TRBD1	TRBV6-6	many	TRBJ1-5	TGTGCCAGCAGTTTCCGGGACAGCTTTAGCAATCAGCCCCAGCATTTT	CASSFRDSFSNQPQHF
16	.	TRBV2	.	TRBJ2-2	TGTGTCAGCACTCGTGGGACGCTAGGAAACACCGGGGAGCTGTTTTTT	CVSTRGTLGNTGELFF
15	.	TRBV9	.	TRBJ1-4	TGTGCCAGCAGCTTATCGGGATCCAGGGCTGAAAAACTGTTTTTT	CASSLSGSRAEKLFF
18	TRBD2	TRBV6-6	many	TRBJ2-5	TGTGCCAGCAGGTCTCCGGGACTAGCGGGAGAGGGGGAAGAGACCCAGTACTTC	CASRSPGLAGEGEETQYF
14	.	TRBV6-1	few	TRBJ1-4	TGTGCCAGCAGGGCACAGCTCTGGAGGGAAAAACTGTTTTTT	CASRAQLWREKLFF
18	TRBD2	TRBV4-2	few	TRBJ2-2	TGTGCCAGCAGCCAAATGGGAGCGGGAGGTGGGAACACCGGGGAGCTGTTTTTT	CASSQMGAGGGNTGELFF
15	TRBD1	TRBV5-5	.	TRBJ2-7	TGTGCCAGCAGCCCAGGGACAGGATACTCCTACGAGCAGTACTTC	CASSPGTGYSYEQYF
16	.	TRBV27	few	TRBJ1-5	TGTGCCAGCACCTGGCAGGGAGAGAAATTTAATCAGCCCCAGCATTTT	CASTWQGEKFNQPQHF
10	.	TRBV20-1	.	TRBJ2-1	TGCAGTGCTAGATACAATGAGCAGTTCTTC	CSARYNEQFF
12	.	TRBV11-2	.	TRBJ1-1	TGTGCCAGCAGCCTACAGCAGGCCGAAGCTTTCTTT	CASSLQQAEAFF
12	.	TRBV30	many	TRBJ1-1	TGTGCCTGGAGTTCCACAGGGACTGAAGCTTTCTTT	CAWSSTGTEAFF
15	TRBD1	TRBV5-1	few	TRBJ2-7	TGCGCCAGCAGCTTGGAGGGACAGGGTTACGACGAGCAGTACTTC	CASSLEGQGYDEQYF
14	TRBD2	TRBV12-3/TRBV12-4	.	TRBJ2-3	TGTGCCACCCAAAGCGGGATGGTGGCGGATACGCAGTATTTT	CATQSGMVADTQYF
13	.	TRBV29-1	.	TRBJ1-5	TGCAGCGTTGAGCACTCTTTCGGTCAGCCCCAGCATTTT	CSVEHSFGQPQHF
11	.	TRBV20-1	.	TRBJ1-1	TGCAGTGCTAGAGTAGAAGGGAGGGCTTTCTTT	CSARVEGRAFF
16	.	TRBV11-2	many	TRBJ2-6	TGTGCCAGCAGCTTAGGAACAGCGCTGGGGGCCAACGTCCTGACTTTC	CASSLGTALGANVLTF
15	.	TRBV19	many	TRBJ2-1	TGTGCCAGTAGTATCGGGGACGGAACCTACAATGAGCAGTTCTTC	CASSIGDGTYNEQFF
13	.	TRBV20-1	medium-sized	TRBJ2-7	TGCAGTGCTAGAGATTTGGGTGGCTACGAGCAGTACTTC	CSARDLGGYEQYF
11	.	TRBV28	.	TRBJ2-7	TGTGCCAGCAGCGAATCGAGGCGGACAGACTTC	CASSESRRTDF
12	.	TRBV29-1	many	TRBJ2-7	TGCAGCGTTGGACTCTACTCCTACGAGCAGTACTTC	CSVGLYSYEQYF
13	TRBD2	TRBV7-8	.	TRBJ2-1	TGTGCCAGCAGCCGTAGCGGGAGGGGTGAGCAGTTCTTC	CASSRSGRGEQFF
13	TRBD1	TRBV29-1	.	TRBJ2-7	TGCAGCGTTGATATGGACAGGGGCTACGAGCAGTACTTC	CSVDMDRGYEQYF